Listed below are T cell receptor beta chains from one sample, sequenced in a study of T cell responses to AZD1222 COVID-19 vaccine. The assay was immunoSEQ multiplex PCR, and TCRdb's table has in-frame clones only and misses some. The data show around 120,000 clones, with 92% seen just once and about 7.5% held by the top ten. The starting material was peripheral blood, obtained 28 days after the second AZD1222 dose. The origin of the receptors is an adult who received the AZD1222 COVID-19 vaccine. Each CDR3 is given without its conserved first and last residue. D genes are given only for firm matches.

d_call v_call cdr3_aa
TRBD1 TRBV24-1 ATSDPGQGYGYT
NA TRBV19 ASTLQRSRGMSYGYT
TRBD1 TRBV6-4 ASSAGQAASPLH
NA TRBV5-1 ASSSTGGSSPLH
TRBD1 TRBV19 ASSIRQGVNEQY
NA TRBV28 ASGQVPSSSGNTIY
NA TRBV7-9 ASSSRLHIYNEQF
NA TRBV15 ATSREWGDGYQPQH
NA TRBV6-5 ASSRLGGNTEAF
TRBD1 TRBV5-1 ASSLGQGAGNEQF
TRBD2 TRBV3-1/TRBV3-2 ASSLRTSGGGTDTQY
NA TRBV6-5 ASSTTGTYNSPLH
NA TRBV19 ASSISTETQY
NA TRBV20-1 SASMTNQPQH
NA TRBV7-9 ASSLAGYGNTIY
NA TRBV18 ASSDSALGTNEKLF
TRBD2 TRBV5-1 ASSLARREGLDTQY
TRBD1 TRBV6-5 ASSKQGANEQY
NA TRBV12-3/TRBV12-4 AGKGNMNTEAF
NA TRBV5-1 ASSWQSSYNSPLH
NA TRBV2 ASSEAGDSGYEQY
TRBD1 TRBV28 ASSMGRGHSPLH
TRBD1 TRBV6-1 ASSESDRGIGSPLH
TRBD1 TRBV7-2 ASSLKTGETPLH
TRBD1 TRBV7-2 ASSLAQRTGARGAAF
TRBD2 TRBV6-4 ASSDSRGADTQY
TRBD1 TRBV27 ASRQGGGNQPQH
TRBD1 TRBV6-5 ASRLDRGYPPF
NA TRBV23-1 ASSGTSLYGYT
TRBD2 TRBV7-2 ASSSLAGYTFTDTQY
NA TRBV27 ASSLSSESRYEQY
TRBD2 TRBV9 ASSVVSGGSGQY
TRBD1 TRBV28 ASSTVGRGDEKLF
NA TRBV2 ASSEYREGEKLF
TRBD2 TRBV11-3 ASSPSGTSYEQY
NA TRBV6-6 ASSTDNTEAF
TRBD1 TRBV18 ASSPGTGDYGYT
TRBD1 TRBV5-6 ASSPTGAGANVLT
NA TRBV2 ASNARSQSGEKLF
NA TRBV19 ASSIAVFTEAF
NA TRBV24-1 ATSVGSYGYT
NA TRBV7-9 ASSLVSGSETQY
NA TRBV5-1 ASSFTGPEGQY
TRBD2 TRBV6-4 ASSNLAGGHTDTQY
TRBD1 TRBV3-1/TRBV3-2 ASSQDSGTGLNTEAF
NA TRBV5-1 ASSTSGEQY